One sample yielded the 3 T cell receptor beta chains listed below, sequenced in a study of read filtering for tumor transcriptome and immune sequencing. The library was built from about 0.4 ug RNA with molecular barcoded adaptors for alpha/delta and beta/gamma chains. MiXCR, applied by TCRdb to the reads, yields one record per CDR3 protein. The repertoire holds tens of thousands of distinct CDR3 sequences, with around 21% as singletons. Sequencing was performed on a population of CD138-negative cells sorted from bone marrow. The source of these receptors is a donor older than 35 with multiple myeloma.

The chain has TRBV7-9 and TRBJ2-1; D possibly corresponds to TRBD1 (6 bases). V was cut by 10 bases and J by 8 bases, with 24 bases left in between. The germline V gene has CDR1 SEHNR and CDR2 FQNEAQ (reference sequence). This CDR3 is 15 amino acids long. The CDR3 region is CATQGTHSFFYEQFF. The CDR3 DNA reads TGTGCCACCCAAGGGACACATAGTTTCTTCTATGAGCAGTTCTTC.

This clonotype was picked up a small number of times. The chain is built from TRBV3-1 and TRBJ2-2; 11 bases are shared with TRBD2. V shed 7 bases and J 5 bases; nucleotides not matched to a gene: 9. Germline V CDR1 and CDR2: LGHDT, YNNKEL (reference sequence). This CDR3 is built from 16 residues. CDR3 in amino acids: CASIARSSGRTGELFF. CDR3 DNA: TGTGCCAGCATCGCCCGGTCTAGCGGGAGGACCGGGGAGCTGTTTTTT. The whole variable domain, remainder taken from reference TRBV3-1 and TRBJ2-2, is DTAVSQTPKYLVTQMGNDKSIKCEQNLGHDTMYWYKQDSKKFLKIMFSYNNKELIINETVPNRFSPKSPDKAHLNLHINSLELGDSAVYFCASIARSSGRTGELFFGEGSRLTVL.

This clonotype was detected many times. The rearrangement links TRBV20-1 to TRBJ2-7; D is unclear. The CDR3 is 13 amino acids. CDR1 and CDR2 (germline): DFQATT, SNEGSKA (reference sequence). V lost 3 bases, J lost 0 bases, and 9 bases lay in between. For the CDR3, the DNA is TGCAGTGCTAGCTCCTCGCTCTCCTACGAGCAGTACTTC. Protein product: CSASSSLSYEQYF.